These T cell receptor beta chains were read from a single sample in a study of fetal regulatory T cell absence and autoimmunity. Sequencing was performed with immunoSEQ multiplex PCR; in TCRdb, only in-frame clones are kept and a portion is missing. Counted here are more than 90,000 clones, roughly 78% occurring once; the ten biggest clones make up roughly 2%. Sequencing used pancreas tissue. Every receptor here comes from a male donor with IPEX syndrome. CDR3s include the opening cysteine and the closing phenylalanine or tryptophan.

j_call v_call cdr3_aa
TRBJ2-4 TRBV19 CASRQGNIQYF
TRBJ1-2 TRBV10-2 CASSEAVNYGYTF
TRBJ2-3 TRBV4-1 CASSYIGTGLHF
TRBJ1-1 TRBV18 CASSPSGTPNTEAFF
TRBJ1-3 TRBV4-1 CASSQQARNTIYF
TRBJ1-5 TRBV6-1 CASSDRPGQGEHF
TRBJ2-1 TRBV6-5 CASSMGQPSYNEQFF
TRBJ1-6 TRBV6-4 CASSGDGNSPLHF
TRBJ2-6 TRBV6-4 CASTGEVLLSGANVLTF
TRBJ2-5 TRBV5-4 CASSRVQETQYF
TRBJ2-1 TRBV5-1 CASSTGTSGNEQFF
TRBJ2-7 TRBV19 CASSWGYEQYF
TRBJ2-1 TRBV27 CASSRRGLSSYNEQFF
TRBJ2-7 TRBV30 CAWRDRGALAYEQYF
TRBJ1-2 TRBV5-4 CASSLPDRANYGYTF
TRBJ1-5 TRBV5-4 CASSSGPHQPQHF
TRBJ2-5 TRBV30 CARTGANQETQYF
TRBJ2-7 TRBV4-3 CASSQGLGYEQYF
TRBJ1-5 TRBV7-6 CASSPGGGQPQHF
TRBJ2-7 TRBV5-5 CASSLRLAGGEQYF
TRBJ2-1 TRBV11-3 CASSQRGTRGNEQFF
TRBJ1-1 TRBV6-6 CASSRQGGTEAFF
TRBJ1-1 TRBV13 CASSSSGTGVYTEAFF
TRBJ2-2 TRBV7-8 CASRIGGVNTGELFF
TRBJ1-5 TRBV19 CASSIGGVSGNQPQHF
TRBJ1-2 TRBV2 CASRGTEANYGYTF
TRBJ2-5 TRBV2 CAILSGGQETQYF
TRBJ1-3 TRBV29-1 CSVKGRLSGNTIYF
TRBJ2-1 TRBV9 CASSVVNAPYNEQFF
TRBJ2-5 TRBV11-3 CASSFAGTAYQETQYF
TRBJ2-1 TRBV25-1 CASSGGNEQFF
TRBJ2-1 TRBV19 CASSILRNEQFF
TRBJ2-7 TRBV4-1 CASSQSGTTYEQYF
TRBJ2-1 TRBV5-4 CASSKLAGDYNEQFF
TRBJ1-4 TRBV4-3 CASSQDAWRARLFF
TRBJ2-3 TRBV6-5 CASSYSAGGADTQYF
TRBJ2-7 TRBV10-3 CAISETTYEQYF
TRBJ2-5 TRBV30 CAWSLGGRLETQYF
TRBJ2-7 TRBV14 CASSQEGLPKTYF
TRBJ2-7 TRBV7-2 CASSRTGYYEQYF
TRBJ1-1 TRBV6-6 CASSYSRGGGTEAFF
TRBJ2-7 TRBV18 CASSPLIDSQSEQYF
TRBJ1-2 TRBV27 CASSPILDREPPIGYTF
TRBJ2-1 TRBV1 CTSSHRIGFDEQFF
TRBJ2-7 TRBV12-5 CASGLRASGGPAEQYF
TRBJ2-7 TRBV5-6 CASSLGQGAYEQYF
TRBJ2-7 TRBV6-1 CASSILAGAPYEQYF
TRBJ2-2 TRBV27 CASSPGVAGDRGTGELFF
TRBJ2-3 TRBV9 CASSVWGQWVGTDTQYF
TRBJ1-5 TRBV7-9 CASSFEDVHQPQHF
TRBJ2-7 TRBV5-1 CASSLGNSYEQYF
TRBJ2-2 TRBV5-1 CASSVNRDRTTGELFF
TRBJ1-1 TRBV30 CAWSVRRLNTEAFF
TRBJ2-1 TRBV10-1 CASSANGSSYNEQFF
TRBJ1-5 TRBV18 CATTRGWNQPQHF